This T cell receptor beta chain was sequenced for a study of T cell repertoires in ileal Crohn's disease. Broader study findings: All patients with clonality above 26.8% had endoscopic recurrence. High-frequency clones were more common in sorted CD8 than CD4 cells.

Here immunoSEQ multiplex PCR was the method, and the copy in TCRdb shows in-frame clones only, minus some. The top ten clones hold over 9.5% of a sample with several thousand clones, roughly four fifths of them seen once. Remarks on this clone: The target antigen is unknown.

CDR1 is SEHNR and CDR2 is FQNEAQ in the germline V gene (reference sequence). Trimming took 2 bases from V and 5 from J; bases not matched to a gene: 4. The CDR3 sequence is 14 residues long. The sample comprised ileal tissue. The gene calls are TRBV7-9 and TRBJ2-7; 9 positions agree with TRBD1. This clonotype was obtained from an adult with Crohn's disease. The CDR3 coding sequence is TGTGCCAGCAGCTTACTGGACAGGGGTCACGAGCAGTACTTC. Its translation: CASSLLDRGHEQYF.